This is a list of T cell receptor beta chains from one sample in a study of shared clonotypes between healthy human individuals. Repertoires were generated with immunoSEQ multiplex PCR, while TCRdb's copy carries only in-frame clones and drops some. In the table there are about 1 million clones, around 76% of which are singletons. Source material: memory CD4+ T cells sorted from blood. Receptors originate from a man aged 18 to 30 in good health. The CDR3 runs from the conserved cysteine through the conserved F or W. The order of the fields is CDR3 protein, CDR3 DNA, D gene, J gene, clone size, V gene. A D gene is named only where the DNA matches it firmly. Clone size is shown for a subset of rows, as once, few, many or a class of expanded clone.

CASSFYLGETSPLHF,TGTGCCAGCAGTTTTTATCTCGGGGAGACCTCACCCCTCCACTTT,-,TRBJ1-6,-,TRBV27
CASSEGTGGLDEKLFF,TGTGCCAGCAGTGAAGGGACAGGGGGTTTGGATGAAAAACTGTTTTTT,TRBD1,TRBJ1-4,-,TRBV25-1
CAWSASLSKGTDTQYF,TGTGCCTGGAGTGCTTCCCTTTCGAAAGGCACAGATACGCAGTATTTT,-,TRBJ2-3,-,TRBV30
CASSLNPGGAVGF,TGTGCCAGCAGCTTGAACCCCGGGGGAGCAGTGGGCTTC,-,TRBJ2-7,-,TRBV5-5
CASLEVSYTQYF,TGTGCCAGCCTCGAAGTGAGTTATACGCAGTATTTT,-,TRBJ2-3,many,TRBV6-1
CASGRGQSQETQYF,TGCGCCAGCGGACGGGGGCAGAGCCAAGAGACCCAGTACTTC,-,TRBJ2-5,-,TRBV5-1
CASSLAGGLQETQYF,TGTGCCAGCAGCTTGGCGGGGGGCCTCCAAGAGACCCAGTACTTC,-,TRBJ2-5,-,TRBV5-4
CASSLGHGQGAGEKLFF,TGTGCCAGCAGCTTAGGCCACGGACAGGGGGCTGGTGAAAAACTGTTTTTT,TRBD1,TRBJ1-4,-,TRBV7-2
CASSSLAGGPTEQYF,TGTGCCAGCAGTTCACTAGCGGGGGGGCCGACCGAGCAGTACTTC,TRBD2,TRBJ2-7,-,TRBV27
CASGLSRDRGNTGELFF,TGTGCTAGTGGTTTGTCCCGGGACAGGGGTAACACCGGGGAGCTGTTTTTT,TRBD1,TRBJ2-2,-,TRBV12-5
CASSAGDRNNEKLFF,TGTGCCAGCAGTGCAGGGGACAGGAATAATGAAAAACTGTTTTTT,TRBD1,TRBJ1-4,few,TRBV6-1
CASSLETSGRGNIQYF,TGTGCCAGCAGCTTAGAGACTAGCGGGAGGGGAAACATTCAGTACTTC,TRBD2,TRBJ2-4,-,TRBV7-2
CASSLVQAGGPHEQYF,TGTGCCAGCAGCTTAGTACAGGCAGGGGGTCCCCACGAGCAGTACTTC,TRBD1,TRBJ2-7,-,TRBV7-8
CASSSQTGAGELFF,TGTGCCAGCAGTTCCCAGACAGGGGCCGGGGAGCTGTTTTTT,TRBD1,TRBJ2-2,-,TRBV6-1
CASSLYYSEAFF,TGTGCCAGCAGTTTATATTACAGTGAAGCTTTCTTT,-,TRBJ1-1,-,TRBV28
CASSLRRTGGPYEQYF,TGTGCCAGCAGCTTGCGTCGGACAGGGGGCCCTTACGAGCAGTACTTC,TRBD1,TRBJ2-7,-,TRBV11-1
CASSSPLGPPGNTQYF,TGCGCCAGCAGCTCCCCCCTTGGGCCCCCTGGGAATACGCAGTATTTT,-,TRBJ2-3,-,TRBV5-1
CASSLAVSGNYGYTF,TGTGCCAGCAGCTTAGCGGTTTCGGGGAACTATGGCTACACCTTC,-,TRBJ1-2,-,TRBV7-2
CASSYSGTGGAGYTF,TGTGCCAGCAGTTATTCCGGGACAGGGGGCGCCGGCTACACCTTC,TRBD1,TRBJ1-2,-,TRBV6-6
CASRDRGLSNEKLFF,TGCGCCAGCCGGGACAGGGGTTTAAGTAATGAAAAACTGTTTTTT,TRBD1,TRBJ1-4,once,TRBV5-1
CASSFTAIKETQYF,TGTGCCAGCAGCTTTACTGCGATCAAAGAGACCCAGTACTTC,-,TRBJ2-5,-,TRBV5-6
CASSYSRGGGETQYF,TGTGCCAGCAGTTACTCCCGCGGGGGAGGAGAGACCCAGTACTTC,TRBD2,TRBJ2-5,-,TRBV6-5
CASSSQVHGGTEAFF,TGTGCCAGCAGCTCTCAGGTGCATGGGGGCACTGAAGCTTTCTTT,-,TRBJ1-1,few,TRBV5-5
CASSLMGSGANVLTF,TGTGCCAGCAGCTTAATGGGAAGCGGGGCCAACGTCCTGACTTTC,-,TRBJ2-6,-,TRBV7-9
CASSPPGYAAGELFF,TGTGCCAGCTCACCACCCGGCTACGCGGCCGGGGAGCTGTTTTTT,-,TRBJ2-2,-,TRBV18
CASSDSTYQPQHF,TGTGCCAGCAGTGACAGCACGTATCAGCCCCAGCATTTT,-,TRBJ1-5,-,TRBV6-1
CASSLDTGTGEKLFF,TGCGCCAGCAGCTTAGATACCGGGACGGGTGAAAAACTGTTTTTT,-,TRBJ1-4,-,TRBV5-1
CASSHGTAYEQYF,TGTGCCAGCTCACATGGGACAGCCTACGAGCAGTACTTC,TRBD1,TRBJ2-7,-,TRBV18
CASSRLLGTGPVTNEKLFF,TGTGCCAGTAGCCGACTACTGGGGACAGGACCCGTTACAAATGAAAAACTGTTTTTT,TRBD1,TRBJ1-4,once,TRBV19
CAWGQGNYGYTF,TGTGCCTGGGGACAGGGGAATTATGGCTACACCTTC,TRBD1,TRBJ1-2,-,TRBV30
CASRAGGVGTEAFF,TGTGCCAGCAGGGCAGGGGGAGTAGGCACTGAAGCTTTCTTT,TRBD1,TRBJ1-1,-,TRBV2
CATSARRGGIEQYF,TGTGCCACCAGCGCCCGACGGGGGGGCATTGAGCAGTACTTC,TRBD2,TRBJ2-7,-,TRBV15